The source of this T cell receptor beta chain is a study of T cells in localized non-small cell lung cancer. Study results and limitations: Only one tumor region went through sequencing, so heterogeneity may still be there. Tumor showed lower T cell clonality than uninvolved adjacent lung, where it was highest. Median detection of top 100 tumor clones in adjacent lung was under 75 clones.

Clones were read by immunoSEQ multiplex PCR, and TCRdb kept only the in-frame ones, dropping some. Of about 61,000 clones in the sample, 80% to 90% are singletons; the top ten hold 22%. Turning to this clone: The antigen is unknown.

The V gene's germline CDR1 is MDHEN and CDR2 SYDVKM. The CDR3 sequence is 12 residues long. V was trimmed by 10 bases and J by 4 bases, leaving 14 bases between them. The source was peripheral blood, collected before any cancer treatment. The TCR comes from a man between 40 and 75 years old with stage I squamous cell lung carcinoma. The J gene is TRBJ2-7, the V gene TRBV28; D may be TRBD2 (5 bases). CDR3 sequence: CATITSLYEQYF. The CDR3 DNA follows: TGTGCCACCATAACTAGTTTGTACGAGCAGTACTTC.